A single sample gave rise to the 9 T cell receptor beta chains below, sequenced in a study of cytomegalovirus exposure and HLA in healthy donors. The study ran its PCR with 60 Vbeta and 13 Jbeta primers. The table came from immunoSEQ multiplex PCR; TCRdb's copy has only in-frame clones and leaves some out. This table holds fewer than 250,000 clones, less than 85% found once. The source material was PBMCs. These receptors all stem from a man in his thirties or forties in good health and CMV-seropositive.

CDR3 sequence: CASSLTAGALLETQYF. CDR3 DNA sequence: TGTGCCAGCAGCTTAACGGCAGGGGCCCTTTTAGAGACCCAGTACTTC. V is TRBV7-3 and J is TRBJ2-5; tentative D call: TRBD1 (6 bases). Between the trimmed V and J ends, which lost 0 bases and 4 bases, there was a span of 15 bases. Germline values: CDR1 SGHTA, CDR2 FQGTGA. The CDR3 contains 16 residues.

This chain uses TRBV4-3 with TRBJ2-7; no clear D gene. The CDR3 is 13 residues long. V dropped 0 bases and J dropped 9 bases, with 12 bases sitting between them. Germline V CDR1 and CDR2: LGHNA, YSLEER. The CDR3 reads CASSQDRFPPQYF. The CDR3 bases are TGCGCCAGCAGCCAAGATCGGTTTCCTCCGCAGTACTTC.

The chain has TRBV5-6 and TRBJ1-2, with D tentatively TRBD1 (5 bases). This CDR3 spans 19 amino acids. The germline V and J ends were trimmed by 2 bases and 3 bases, with 26 bases remaining between them. Germline V lookup: CDR1 SGHDT, CDR2 YYEEEE. For the CDR3, the DNA is TGTGCCAGCAGCTTTAGGCGGGGCAGGCCGTTGGAGGAGGACTATGGCTACACCTTC. Translated, it gives CASSFRRGRPLEEDYGYTF. The whole variable domain, remainder taken from reference TRBV5-6 and TRBJ1-2, is DAGVTQSPTHLIKTRGQQVTLRCSPKSGHDTVSWYQQALGQGPQFIFQYYEEEERQRGNFPDRFSGHQFPNYSSELNVNALLLGDSALYLCASSFRRGRPLEEDYGYTFGSGTRLTVV.

The CDR3 sequence is CASKSSSGTGVISYEQYF. CDR3 nucleotide sequence: TGTGCCAGCAAATCTTCCTCCGGGACAGGGGTTATCTCCTACGAGCAGTACTTC. The rearrangement links TRBV27 to TRBJ2-7, with TRBD1 identical over 10 bases. CDR3 size: 18 residues. Germline CDR1 is MNHEY and CDR2 is SMNVEV (reference sequence). The junction had 15 bases not matched to a gene; V was cut back by 7 bases and J by 0 bases.

This clone appeared a single time. The chain has TRBV9 and TRBJ2-4; 7 bases match TRBD2. CDR1 is SGDLS and CDR2 is YYNGEE in the germline V gene. The CDR3 runs to 17 residues. V trimming: 3 bases; J trimming: 2 bases; junction bases outside the gene matches: 11. Here the CDR3 reads CASSDARAGSPKNIQYF. CDR3 nucleotides: TGTGCCAGCAGCGACGCCCGAGCGGGGTCCCCCAAAAACATTCAGTACTTC.

This clone appeared a single time. V is TRBV27 and J is TRBJ2-7; 7 nucleotides align to TRBD2. This CDR3 has 13 amino acids. The V and J ends lost 3 bases and 2 bases, in that order; junction bases with no gene match: 1. Germline V gene lookup returns CDR1 MNHEY and CDR2 SMNVEV (reference sequence). Written as DNA, the CDR3 is TGTGCCAGCAGTTTGCGGGGGACCTACGAGCAGTACTTC. It codes for CASSLRGTYEQYF.

In this sample, this clone turned up once. The V gene is TRBV7-9, the J gene TRBJ1-1; D remains unclear. The CDR3 spans 12 residues. V lost 10 bases and J 10 bases, leaving 19 bases between the germline ends. Per the germline V gene, CDR1 is SEHNR and CDR2 is FQNEAQ (reference sequence). The CDR3 reads CATRGNAIGAFF. The CDR3 DNA sequence: TGTGCCACCCGAGGCAACGCAATTGGAGCTTTCTTT.

The chain uses TRBV6-5 and TRBJ1-2; the match to TRBD1 covers 8 bases. Looked up from germline, CDR1 is MNHEY and CDR2 is SVGAGI. The CDR3 runs to 14 residues. The trim removed 6 bases at V and 4 bases at J, leaving 7 bases unmatched. CDR3 sequence (DNA): TGTGCCAGCAGCAACCGGGACAGGTTCTATGGCTACACCTTC. Translation gives CASSNRDRFYGYTF.

The chain links TRBV5-6 to TRBJ1-5; D is possibly TRBD1 (5 bases). V was cut by 4 bases and J by 6 bases, with 11 bases left in between. CDR1 is SGHDT and CDR2 is YYEEEE in the germline V gene. This CDR3 is built from 13 residues. CDR3 residues: CASSTAGGQPQHF. The CDR3 DNA reads as TGTGCCAGCAGCACCGCCGGGGGTCAGCCCCAGCATTTT. Full variable domain (missing parts from reference TRBV5-6 and TRBJ1-5): DAGVTQSPTHLIKTRGQQVTLRCSPKSGHDTVSWYQQALGQGPQFIFQYYEEEERQRGNFPDRFSGHQFPNYSSELNVNALLLGDSALYLCASSTAGGQPQHFGDGTRLSIL.